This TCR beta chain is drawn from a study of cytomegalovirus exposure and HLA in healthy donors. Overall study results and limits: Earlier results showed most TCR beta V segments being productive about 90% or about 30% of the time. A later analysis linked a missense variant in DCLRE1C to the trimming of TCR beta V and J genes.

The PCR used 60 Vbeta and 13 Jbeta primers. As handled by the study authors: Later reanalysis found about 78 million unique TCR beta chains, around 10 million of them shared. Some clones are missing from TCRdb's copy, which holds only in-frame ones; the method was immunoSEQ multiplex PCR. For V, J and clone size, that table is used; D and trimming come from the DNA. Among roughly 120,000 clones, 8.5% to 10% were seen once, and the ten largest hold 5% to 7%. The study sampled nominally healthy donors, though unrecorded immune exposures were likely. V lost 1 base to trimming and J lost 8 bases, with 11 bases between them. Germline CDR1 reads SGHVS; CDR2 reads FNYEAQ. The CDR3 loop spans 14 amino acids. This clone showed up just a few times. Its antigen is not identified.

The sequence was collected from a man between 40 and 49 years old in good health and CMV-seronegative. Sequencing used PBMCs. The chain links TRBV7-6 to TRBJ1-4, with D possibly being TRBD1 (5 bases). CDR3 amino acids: CASSLGGGKEKLFF. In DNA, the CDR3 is TGTGCCAGCAGCTTAGGGGGGGGAAAGGAAAAACTGTTTTTT. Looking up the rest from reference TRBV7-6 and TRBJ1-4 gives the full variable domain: GAGVSQSPRYKVTKRGQDVALRCDPISGHVSLYWYRQALGQGPEFLTYFNYEAQQDKSGLPNDRFSAERPEGSISTLTIQRTEQRDSAMYRCASSLGGGKEKLFFGSGTQLSVL.